The sequence of this T cell receptor (beta chain) was determined in a study of early T cells in non-severe SARS-CoV-2 infection. Study-level background: Sequencing of bulk RNA from unsorted whole blood was done, without chain pairing.

cDNA molecules, individually, were tagged with unique molecular identifiers. TCRdb reanalysed the 5' RACE reads using MiXCR and keeps one entry per CDR3 protein. The sample has approximately 44,000 distinct CDR3 sequences; approximately 12% are singletons. In its sample, this clonotype was seen many times. What it recognizes is unknown. No conserved phenylalanine or tryptophan is present at the end of the CDR3, so a read error is the likely explanation. Study-wide findings and caveats: Lookups in VDJdb leaned toward anti-spike CD8 responses and missed private and CD4 specificities.

The TCR sequence derives from an adult who was a healthcare worker with PCR-confirmed SARS-CoV-2 infection or an uninfected control (not recorded which). The sample comprised whole blood.

In nucleotides, the CDR3 is TGCAGTGCTAGAGACGATCGACTAGCGGCCTACAATGAGCAGTTCTCC. Protein sequence: CSARDDRLAAYNEQFS. The chain employs TRBV20-1 and TRBJ2-1; TRBD2 matches at 9 bases. This CDR3 comprises 16 residues. Germline V gene lookup returns CDR1 DFQATT and CDR2 SNEGSKA (reference sequence). Unmatched junction bases numbered 5, after V lost 0 bases and J lost 2 bases.